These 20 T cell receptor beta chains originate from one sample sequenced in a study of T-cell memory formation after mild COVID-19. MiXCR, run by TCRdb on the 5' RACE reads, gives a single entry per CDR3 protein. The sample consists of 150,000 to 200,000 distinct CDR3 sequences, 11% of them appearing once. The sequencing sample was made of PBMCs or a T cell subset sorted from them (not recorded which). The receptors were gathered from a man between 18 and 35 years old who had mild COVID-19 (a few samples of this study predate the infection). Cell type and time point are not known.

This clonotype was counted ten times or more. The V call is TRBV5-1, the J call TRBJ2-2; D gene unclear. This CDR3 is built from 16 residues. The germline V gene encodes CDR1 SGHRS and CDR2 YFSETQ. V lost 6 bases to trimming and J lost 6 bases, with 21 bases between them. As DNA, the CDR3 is TGCGCCAGCACGCCGCCCCCGTACACCCTACCCGGGGAGCTGTTTTTT. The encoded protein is CASTPPPYTLPGELFF. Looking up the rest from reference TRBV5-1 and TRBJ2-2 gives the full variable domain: KAGVTQTPRYLIKTRGQQVTLSCSPISGHRSVSWYQQTPGQGLQFLFEYFSETQRNKGNFPGRFSGRQFSNSRSEMNVSTLELGDSALYLCASTPPPYTLPGELFFGEGSRLTVL.

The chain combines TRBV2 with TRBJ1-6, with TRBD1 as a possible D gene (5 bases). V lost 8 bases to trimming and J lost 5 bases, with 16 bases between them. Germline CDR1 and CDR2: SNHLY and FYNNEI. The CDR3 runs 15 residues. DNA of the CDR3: TGTGCCAGCGGGGGGACGGGGACTCATAATTCACCCCTCCACTTT. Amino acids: CASGGTGTHNSPLHF.

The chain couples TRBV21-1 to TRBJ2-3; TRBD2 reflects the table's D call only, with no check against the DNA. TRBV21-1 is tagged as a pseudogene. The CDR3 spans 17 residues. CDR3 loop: CASTPPQAGGNTDTQYF. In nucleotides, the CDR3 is TGTGCCAGCACCCCCCCCCAGGCGGGGGGTAACACAGATACGCAGTATTTT.

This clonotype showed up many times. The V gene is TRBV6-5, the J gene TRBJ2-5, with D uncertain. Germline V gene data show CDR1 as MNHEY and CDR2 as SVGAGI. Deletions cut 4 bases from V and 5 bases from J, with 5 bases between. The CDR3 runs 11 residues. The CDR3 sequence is CASSSEETQYF. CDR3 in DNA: TGTGCCAGCAGTTCCGAGGAGACCCAGTACTTC.

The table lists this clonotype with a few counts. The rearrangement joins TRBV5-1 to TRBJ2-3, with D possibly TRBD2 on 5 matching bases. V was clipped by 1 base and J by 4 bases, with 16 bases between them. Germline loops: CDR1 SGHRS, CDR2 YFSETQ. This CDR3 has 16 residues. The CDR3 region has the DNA TGCGCCAGCAGCTTGAAGCGGTATCCCAATCCAGATACGCAGTATTTT. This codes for CASSLKRYPNPDTQYF.

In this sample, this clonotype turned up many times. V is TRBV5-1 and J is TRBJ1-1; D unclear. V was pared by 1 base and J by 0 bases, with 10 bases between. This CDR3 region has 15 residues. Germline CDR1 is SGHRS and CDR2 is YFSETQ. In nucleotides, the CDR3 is TGCGCCAGCAGCTTGTGGAACAGACTGAACACTGAAGCTTTCTTT. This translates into CASSLWNRLNTEAFF.

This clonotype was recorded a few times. The CDR3 region has the DNA TGTGCCAGCAGCCGCGGGACAGGTGAAGCTTTCTTT. It encodes CASSRGTGEAFF. This chain joins TRBV5-6 and TRBJ1-1; 8 bases fit TRBD1. The CDR3 sequence is 12 residues long. V dropped 4 bases and J dropped 7; count of bases not matched to a gene: 3. Germline V lookup: CDR1 SGHDT, CDR2 YYEEEE.

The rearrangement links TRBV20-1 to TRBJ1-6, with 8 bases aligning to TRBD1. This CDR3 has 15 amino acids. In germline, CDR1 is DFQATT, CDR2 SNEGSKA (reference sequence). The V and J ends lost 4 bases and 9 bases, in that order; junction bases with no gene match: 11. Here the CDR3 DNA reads TGCAGTGCTAAGGACAGGGTAAGGGGTAGTTCACCCCTCCACTTT. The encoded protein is CSAKDRVRGSSPLHF.

The chain's CDR3 is CASSPPGRDYEQYV. CDR3 nucleotide sequence: TGCGCCAGCAGCCCCCCCGGACGGGACTACGAGCAGTACGTC. The gene calls are TRBV5-1 and TRBJ2-7; the D gene is possibly TRBD2 (5 bases). The V end was cut by 4 bases, the J end by 3 bases, with 14 bases between. The CDR3 extends over 14 amino acids. Germline CDR1 reads SGHRS; CDR2 reads YFSETQ.

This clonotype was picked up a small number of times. DNA of the CDR3: TGTGCCTACGGACAGGGCAGGACTGAGCAGTTCTTC. Its translation is CAYGQGRTEQFF. This chain connects TRBV7-9 to TRBJ2-1; 8 nucleotides line up with TRBD1. V shed 11 bases and J 9 bases; nucleotides not matched to a gene: 9. The CDR3 runs to 12 residues. Germline V gene data show CDR1 as SEHNR and CDR2 as FQNEAQ (reference sequence).

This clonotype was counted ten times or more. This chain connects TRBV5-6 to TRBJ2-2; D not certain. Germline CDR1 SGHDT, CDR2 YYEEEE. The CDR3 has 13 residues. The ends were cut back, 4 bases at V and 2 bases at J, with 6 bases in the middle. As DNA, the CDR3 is TGTGCCAGCAGCCCTTATAACACCGGGGAGCTGTTTTTT. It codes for CASSPYNTGELFF.

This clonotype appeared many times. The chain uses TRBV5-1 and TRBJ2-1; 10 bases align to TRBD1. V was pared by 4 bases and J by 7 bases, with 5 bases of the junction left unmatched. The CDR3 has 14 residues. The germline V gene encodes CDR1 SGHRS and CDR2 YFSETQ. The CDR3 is CASSHGTGDNEQFF. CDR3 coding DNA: TGCGCCAGCAGCCACGGGACAGGGGATAATGAGCAGTTCTTC.

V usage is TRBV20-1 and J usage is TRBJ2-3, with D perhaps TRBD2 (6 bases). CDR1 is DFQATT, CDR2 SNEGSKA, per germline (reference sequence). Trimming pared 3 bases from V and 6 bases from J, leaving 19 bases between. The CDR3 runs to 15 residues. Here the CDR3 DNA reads TGCAGTGCTAGCGTGGGACCTGCGGGATGGGATACGCAGTATTTT. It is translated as CSASVGPAGWDTQYF.

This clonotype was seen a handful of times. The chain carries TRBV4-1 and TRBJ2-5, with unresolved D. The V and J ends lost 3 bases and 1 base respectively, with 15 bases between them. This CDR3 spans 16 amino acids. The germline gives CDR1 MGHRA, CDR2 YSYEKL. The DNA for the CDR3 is TGCGCCAGCAGCCAGGCTATGGTGACTCCCCAAGAGACCCAGTACTTC. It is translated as CASSQAMVTPQETQYF.

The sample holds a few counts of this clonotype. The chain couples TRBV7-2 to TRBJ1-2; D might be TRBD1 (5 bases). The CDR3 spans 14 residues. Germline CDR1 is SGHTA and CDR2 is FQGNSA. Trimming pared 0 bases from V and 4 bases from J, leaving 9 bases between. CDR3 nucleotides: TGTGCCAGCAGCTTAGCGTTCCAGGGCTATGGCTACACCTTC. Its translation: CASSLAFQGYGYTF.

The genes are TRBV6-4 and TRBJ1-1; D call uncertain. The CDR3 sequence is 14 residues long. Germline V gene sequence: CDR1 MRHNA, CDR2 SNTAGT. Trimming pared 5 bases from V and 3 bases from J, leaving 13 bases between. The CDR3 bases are TGTGCCAGCAGTACTCCGGCCAAGGACACTGAAGCTTTCTTT. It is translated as CASSTPAKDTEAFF.

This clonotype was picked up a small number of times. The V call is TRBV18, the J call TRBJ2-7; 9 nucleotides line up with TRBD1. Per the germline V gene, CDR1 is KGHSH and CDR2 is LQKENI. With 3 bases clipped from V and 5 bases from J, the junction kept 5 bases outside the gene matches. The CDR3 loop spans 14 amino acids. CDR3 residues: CASSPRQGEDEQYF. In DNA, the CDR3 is TGTGCCAGCTCACCTCGACAGGGGGAGGACGAGCAGTACTTC.

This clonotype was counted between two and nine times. The CDR3 nucleotides are TGTGCCAGCAGCCCTGCCAACTATGGCTACACCTTC. Protein product: CASSPANYGYTF. V usage is TRBV14 and J usage is TRBJ1-2; no clear D gene. Trimming shortened V by 4 bases and J by 2 bases, and 5 bases separated the two germline ends. There are 12 residues in the CDR3. Per germline, CDR1 SGHDN and CDR2 FVKESK.

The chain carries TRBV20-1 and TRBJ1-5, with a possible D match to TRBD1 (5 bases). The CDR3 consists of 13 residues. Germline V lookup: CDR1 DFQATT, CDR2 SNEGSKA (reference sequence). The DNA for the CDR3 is TGCAGCGTTACCCGTCGGGGCGATCAGCCCCAGCATTTT. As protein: CSVTRRGDQPQHF.

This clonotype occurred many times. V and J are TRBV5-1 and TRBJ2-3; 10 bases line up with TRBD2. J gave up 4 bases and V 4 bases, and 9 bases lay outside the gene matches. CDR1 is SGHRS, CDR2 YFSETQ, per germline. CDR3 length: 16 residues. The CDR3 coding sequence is TGCGCCAGCAGCCAAAAGCGGGGGGGCCTGTCAGATACGCAGTATTTT. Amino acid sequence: CASSQKRGGLSDTQYF.